This T cell receptor (beta chain) stems from a study of OX40 agonist ivuxolimab in advanced cancers. J lost 6 bases, V lost 4 bases, and 11 bases had no gene match. Per germline, CDR1 SGHRS and CDR2 YFSETQ. The CDR3 consists of 16 residues. Blood got drawn at baseline, again on cycle 4 day 1, and then on cycle 7 day 1. This table comes from immunoSEQ multiplex PCR, and its TCRdb copy is limited to in-frame clones, with some not included. The sample lists about 100,000 clones, 80% to 95% occurring once. The chain is built from TRBV5-1 and TRBJ2-3; TRBD2 matches at 10 bases. The clonotype comes from an adult with an advanced solid tumor such as melanoma, head and neck, liver or kidney cancer. Sample: CD4+ or CD8+ T cells sorted from blood, taken in a trial of the OX40 agonist ivuxolimab. CDR3 nucleotides: TGCGCCAGCAGCGCTCGGACTAGCGGAGCCTACGATACGCAGTATTTT. Translating gives CASSARTSGAYDTQYF. Looking up the rest from reference TRBV5-1 and TRBJ2-3 gives the full variable domain: KAGVTQTPRYLIKTRGQQVTLSCSPISGHRSVSWYQQTPGQGLQFLFEYFSETQRNKGNFPGRFSGRQFSNSRSEMNVSTLELGDSALYLCASSARTSGAYDTQYFGPGTRLTVL.